This is a list of T cell receptor beta chains from one sample in a study of T cells in Graves' hyperthyroidism and ophthalmopathy. TCRdb reprocessed the multiplex PCR reads with MiXCR, giving one entry per CDR3 protein. This table holds hundreds of thousands of distinct CDR3 sequences, roughly 14% found once. The sequencing input was blood. These receptors originate from a woman between 40 and 55 years old with Graves' ophthalmopathy. Each CDR3 is given with its conserved first and last residue. A D gene is named only where the DNA matches it firmly. Clone size is given for some rows only: seen once, a few or many times, or a class if the clone is expanded.

cdr3_nt	cdr3_aa	clone_size	v_call	j_call	d_call
TGTGCCAGCAGCCCTACCGGGACAGGGGGCAACGATGAGCAGTTCTTC	CASSPTGTGGNDEQFF	few	TRBV11-1	TRBJ2-1	TRBD1
TGTGCCAGCAGCCAAGTCACAGGGGAGCAGTACTTC	CASSQVTGEQYF	few	TRBV3-1	TRBJ2-7	.
TGTGCCAGCAGACCTGGCCCCGGACTAGCGGGAGGCGCCCGACCGCACGAGCAGTACTTC	CASRPGPGLAGGARPHEQYF	few	TRBV5-7	TRBJ2-7	TRBD2
TGCGCCAGCAGCATTGGGACAGGGATTCGACACGAGCAGTACTTC	CASSIGTGIRHEQYF	.	TRBV5-1	TRBJ2-7	TRBD1
TGTGCCAGCAGCCTACTAGCGCCAACCTACGAGCAGTACTTC	CASSLLAPTYEQYF	many	TRBV6-2/TRBV6-3	TRBJ2-7	TRBD2
TGTGCCAGCAGCCAATTAGATGTGGAGACCCAGTACTTC	CASSQLDVETQYF	many	TRBV4-2	TRBJ2-5	.
TGTGCCAGCAGTTCCATCCCGGTGGGCTACACCTTC	CASSSIPVGYTF	many	TRBV6-5	TRBJ1-2	.
TGTGCCAGCAGCCGACGGGCTAGCGGGGCCTACGAGCAGTACTTC	CASSRRASGAYEQYF	many	TRBV27	TRBJ2-7	TRBD2
TGTGCCAGCAGTTTTAGCGGGAGCGTCTACGAGCAGTACTTC	CASSFSGSVYEQYF	many	TRBV12-3/TRBV12-4	TRBJ2-7	TRBD2
TGTGCCACCAGTAGGACGGTCACCGGGGAGCTGTTTTTT	CATSRTVTGELFF	many	TRBV24-1	TRBJ2-2	.
TGCGCCAGCACCTGGACAGGGGGGGGCACTGAAGCTTTCTTT	CASTWTGGGTEAFF	few	TRBV5-1	TRBJ1-1	TRBD1
TGTGCCAGCAGCGGGGAAGGAGAAGCTTTCTTT	CASSGEGEAFF	few	TRBV7-9	TRBJ1-1	.
TGCGCCAGCAGCCTGGCCGGGACAGGGGGCTTCCGTGGCTACACCTTC	CASSLAGTGGFRGYTF	few	TRBV4-1	TRBJ1-2	TRBD1
TGTGCCAGCAGCCCACAAGACGGGGAGCTGTTTTTT	CASSPQDGELFF	many	TRBV2	TRBJ2-2	.
TGTGCCAGCAGCTTAGGGTCCCCGGGACAGATGAACACTGAAGCTTTCTTT	CASSLGSPGQMNTEAFF	many	TRBV11-2	TRBJ1-1	TRBD1
TGTGCCAGCAGTTACGACCGTAGGCCTTGGGCTGAAGCTTTCTTT	CASSYDRRPWAEAFF	many	TRBV6-5	TRBJ1-1	.
TGTGCCAGTAGTATGTTACAAGACACTGAAGCTTTCTTT	CASSMLQDTEAFF	.	TRBV19	TRBJ1-1	.
TGCAGCGTTGAAGACCGAAGAACAGGGGCGATGAACACTGAAGCTTTCTTT	CSVEDRRTGAMNTEAFF	.	TRBV29-1	TRBJ1-1	TRBD1
TGTGCCAGCAGTCCGGGGACAGACACTAGCTATGGCTACACCTTC	CASSPGTDTSYGYTF	.	TRBV6-2/TRBV6-3	TRBJ1-2	TRBD1
TGCAGTGCTAGCCGGACAGGGGATCAGCCCCAGCATTTT	CSASRTGDQPQHF	many	TRBV20-1	TRBJ1-5	TRBD1
TGTGCCTGGAGTCTCGGACAGGGGGGTTCACCCCTCCACTTT	CAWSLGQGGSPLHF	many	TRBV30	TRBJ1-6	TRBD1
TGTGCCACCAGTGATTCTCGGGATAGCTCCTACGAGCAGTACTTC	CATSDSRDSSYEQYF	.	TRBV24-1	TRBJ2-7	.
TGCAGTGCATCGGGAGAGCTACAAGAGACCCAGTACTTC	CSASGELQETQYF	many	TRBV20-1	TRBJ2-5	.
TGCAGTGCTAACCCAGGGGACACCGCCTACGAGCAGTACTTC	CSANPGDTAYEQYF	many	TRBV20-1	TRBJ2-7	.
TGCAGTGCTACGGGGGGGCTAGCGGGAAGTCGCGAGCAGTACTTC	CSATGGLAGSREQYF	.	TRBV20-1	TRBJ2-7	TRBD2
TGTGCCAGCAGCTTAGCCGGGCCTGGAAACACCATATATTTT	CASSLAGPGNTIYF	many	TRBV7-2	TRBJ1-3	.
TGTGCCAGCAGCTTTTTGGGCAGGGGGCCGAACACTGAAGCTTTCTTT	CASSFLGRGPNTEAFF	many	TRBV11-1	TRBJ1-1	TRBD1